These 8 T cell receptor beta chains were sequenced from one sample in a study of blood T cell repertoires in COVID-19. The method was immunoSEQ multiplex PCR; TCRdb's version includes in-frame clones alone and lacks a portion of them. The sample consists of some 340,000 clones, around 80% of them appearing once. Material: peripheral blood. These receptors came from a man in his thirties or forties with active or convalescent COVID-19.

V is TRBV5-1 and J is TRBJ2-3, with 9 bases lining up with TRBD2. This CDR3 region has 16 residues. J was trimmed by 5 bases and V by 3 bases; bases with no gene match: 10. The germline V gene encodes CDR1 SGHRS and CDR2 YFSETQ. The CDR3 here is CASSWNAGGPGDTQYF. CDR3 nucleotide sequence: TGCGCCAGCAGCTGGAATGCGGGGGGGCCTGGAGATACGCAGTATTTT. The full variable domain, with the rest looked up from reference TRBV5-1 and TRBJ2-3, is KAGVTQTPRYLIKTRGQQVTLSCSPISGHRSVSWYQQTPGQGLQFLFEYFSETQRNKGNFPGRFSGRQFSNSRSEMNVSTLELGDSALYLCASSWNAGGPGDTQYFGPGTRLTVL.

The V and J genes are TRBV19 and TRBJ2-1; TRBD2 agrees at 13 bases. The J segment lost 0 bases and the V segment lost 4 bases, leaving 3 bases of the junction unmatched. Looked up from germline, CDR1 is LNHDA and CDR2 is SQIVND (reference sequence). The CDR3 covers 17 residues. This CDR3 is CASSSTSGRDSYNEQFF. CDR3 bases: TGTGCCAGTAGTAGTACTAGCGGGAGGGACTCCTACAATGAGCAGTTCTTC.

In this sample, this clone turned up once. The chain has TRBV27 and TRBJ1-2; perhaps TRBD1 as D (6 bases). With 4 bases removed from V and 8 bases from J, the gap between germline ends came to 17 bases. Looked up from germline, CDR1 is MNHEY and CDR2 is SMNVEV (reference sequence). This CDR3 is built from 14 residues. The CDR3 here is CASSWIQGKGGYTF. The DNA of the CDR3 is TGTGCCAGCAGTTGGATCCAGGGGAAAGGAGGCTACACCTTC.

The V and J genes are TRBV6-2 or TRBV6-3 and TRBJ1-4; no clear D gene. V lost 2 bases, J lost 7 bases, and 14 bases lay in between. The CDR3 totals 15 residues. Germline V gives CDR1 MNHEY, CDR2 SVGEGT. The CDR3 coding sequence is TGTGCCAGCAGTTACGGTGGAGAGGCAGCTGAAAAACTGTTTTTT. Translated: CASSYGGEAAEKLFF.

The V gene is TRBV7-9, the J gene TRBJ1-1, with TRBD1 identical over 10 bases. The V segment lost 6 bases and the J segment 7 bases; nucleotides outside the gene matches: 8. Germline V CDR1 and CDR2: SEHNR, FQNEAQ (reference sequence). This CDR3 has 14 amino acids. Here the CDR3 reads CASRTPGTGDEAFF. DNA of the CDR3: TGTGCCAGCAGAACCCCCGGGACAGGGGATGAAGCTTTCTTT.

This clone was detected only once. The chain links TRBV28 to TRBJ2-2; perhaps TRBD2 as D (7 bases). Germline V gene lookup returns CDR1 MDHEN and CDR2 SYDVKM. The CDR3 consists of 16 residues. Trimming took 1 base from V and 3 from J, leaving 12 bases between them. This CDR3 is CASSLLTGGYTGELFF. For the CDR3, the DNA is TGTGCCAGCAGTTTATTGACGGGGGGCTACACCGGGGAGCTGTTTTTT.

This rearrangement joins TRBV18 to TRBJ2-1; 9 bases are a match to TRBD2. In germline, CDR1 is KGHSH, CDR2 LQKENI. Trimming at V came to 1 base and at J to 7 bases, leaving 5 bases not matched to a gene. CDR3 length: 15 amino acids. The CDR3 DNA sequence: TGTGCCAGCTCACCACTAGCGGGAGTTGTGAATGAGCAGTTCTTC. It yields the protein CASSPLAGVVNEQFF.

The V gene is TRBV7-6, the J gene TRBJ1-4; 10 bases line up with TRBD1. CDR3 length equals 18 residues. From germline, CDR1 is SGHVS and CDR2 FNYEAQ. The J segment lost 4 bases and the V segment lost 5 bases, leaving 13 bases of the junction unmatched. The CDR3 nucleotides read TGTGCCAGCAGCCGCGTACTATACGGACAGGGGGATAATGAAAAACTGTTTTTT. It is translated as CASSRVLYGQGDNEKLFF.